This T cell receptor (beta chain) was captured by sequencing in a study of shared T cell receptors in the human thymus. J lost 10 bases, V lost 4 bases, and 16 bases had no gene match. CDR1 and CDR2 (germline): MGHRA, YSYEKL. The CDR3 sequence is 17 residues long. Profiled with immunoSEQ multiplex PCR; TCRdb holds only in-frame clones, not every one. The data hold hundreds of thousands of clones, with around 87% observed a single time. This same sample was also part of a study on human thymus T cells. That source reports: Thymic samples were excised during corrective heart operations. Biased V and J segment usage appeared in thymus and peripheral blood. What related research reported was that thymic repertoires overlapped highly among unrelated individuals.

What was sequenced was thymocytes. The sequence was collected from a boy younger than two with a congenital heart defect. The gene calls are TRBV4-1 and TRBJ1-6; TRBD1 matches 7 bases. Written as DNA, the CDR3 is TGCGCCAGCAGCCCCAATCTGACCGTGACAGGGCGGTCACCCCTCCACTTT. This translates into CASSPNLTVTGRSPLHF.